This TCR beta chain was observed in a study of blood T cell repertoires in COVID-19. Overall study context: Sample material is recorded as cDNA or gDNA derived from T cells, B-cell-depleted T cells, or PBMCs.

The CDR3 contains 16 residues. The trim removed 5 bases at V and 1 base at J, leaving 8 bases unmatched. Per the germline V gene, CDR1 is SGHVS and CDR2 is FNYEAQ. Authors' methods: Reference gene primer amplification yielded estimated nucleated cell counts. Profiled with immunoSEQ multiplex PCR; TCRdb holds only in-frame clones, not every one. The V and J calls and the clone size are those of that table, but D and trimming were determined from the DNA. The data contain some 59,000 clones, approximately 80% of them singletons. The sequenced sample consisted of peripheral blood. The chain employs TRBV7-6 and TRBJ1-5, with 7 bases aligning to TRBD1. The clonotype was recovered from a woman aged 55-75 years with acute or convalescent COVID-19. The CDR3 sequence: CASSPAGGQSNQPQHF. Here the CDR3 DNA reads TGTGCCAGCAGCCCCGCAGGGGGGCAGAGCAATCAGCCCCAGCATTTT.